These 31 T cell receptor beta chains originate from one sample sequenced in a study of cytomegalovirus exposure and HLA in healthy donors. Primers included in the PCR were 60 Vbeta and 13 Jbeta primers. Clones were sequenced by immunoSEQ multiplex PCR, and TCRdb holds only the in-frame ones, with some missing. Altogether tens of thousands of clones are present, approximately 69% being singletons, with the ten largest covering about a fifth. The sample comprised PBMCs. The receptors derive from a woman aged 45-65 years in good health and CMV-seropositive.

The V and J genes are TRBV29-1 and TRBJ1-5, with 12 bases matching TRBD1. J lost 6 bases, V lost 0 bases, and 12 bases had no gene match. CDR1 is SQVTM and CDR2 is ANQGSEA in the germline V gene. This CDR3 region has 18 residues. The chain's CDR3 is CSVEDRITGTGGGQPQHF. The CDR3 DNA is TGCAGCGTTGAAGATCGAATTACCGGGACAGGGGGCGGTCAGCCCCAGCATTTT.

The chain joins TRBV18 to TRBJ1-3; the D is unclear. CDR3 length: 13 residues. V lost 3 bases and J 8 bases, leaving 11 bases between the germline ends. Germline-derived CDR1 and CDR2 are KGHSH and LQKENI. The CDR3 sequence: CASSPRTQDTIYF. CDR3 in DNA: TGTGCCAGCTCACCCCGGACTCAGGACACCATATATTTT.

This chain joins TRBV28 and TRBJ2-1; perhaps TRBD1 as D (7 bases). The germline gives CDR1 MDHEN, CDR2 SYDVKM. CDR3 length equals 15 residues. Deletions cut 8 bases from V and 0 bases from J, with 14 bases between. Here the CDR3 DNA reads TGTGCCAGCTCCTGGGGGGACAGCTCCTACAATGAGCAGTTCTTC. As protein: CASSWGDSSYNEQFF. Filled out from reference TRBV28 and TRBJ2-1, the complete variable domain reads DVKVTQSSRYLVKRTGEKVFLECVQDMDHENMFWYRQDPGLGLRLIYFSYDVKMKEKGDIPEGYSVSREKKERFSLILESASTNQTSMYLCASSWGDSSYNEQFFGPGTRLTVL.

CDR3 DNA sequence: TGTGCCAGCAGCGAACGACTAGCGGGGAGGGAGACCCAGTACTTC. Translation gives CASSERLAGRETQYF. The J gene is TRBJ2-5, the V gene TRBV7-2; the match to TRBD2 covers 11 bases. The V gene end was trimmed by 5 bases and the J gene end by 5 bases; junction bases not matched to a gene: 7. Germline-derived CDR1 and CDR2 are SGHTA and FQGNSA. This CDR3 has 15 residues.

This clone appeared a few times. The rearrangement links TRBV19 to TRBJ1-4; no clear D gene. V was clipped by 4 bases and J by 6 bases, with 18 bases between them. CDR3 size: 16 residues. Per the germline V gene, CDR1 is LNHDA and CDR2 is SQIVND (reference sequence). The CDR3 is CASSTPSAGLDEKLFF. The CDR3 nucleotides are TGTGCCAGTAGTACGCCCTCGGCGGGGTTGGATGAAAAACTGTTTTTT.

The DNA of the CDR3 is TGTGCCAGCAGCTCAGGACTAGCACGAGGCACAGATACGCAGTATTTT. This translates into CASSSGLARGTDTQYF. The J gene is TRBJ2-3, the V gene TRBV7-6; 8 bases agree with TRBD2. The junction had 7 bases not matched to a gene; V was cut back by 4 bases and J by 1 base. The CDR3 is made up of 16 amino acids. The germline V gene has CDR1 SGHVS and CDR2 FNYEAQ.

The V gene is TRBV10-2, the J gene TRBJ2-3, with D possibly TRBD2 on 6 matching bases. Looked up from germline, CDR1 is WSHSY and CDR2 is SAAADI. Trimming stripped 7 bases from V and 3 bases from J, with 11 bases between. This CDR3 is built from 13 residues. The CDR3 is CASTHGGTDTQYF. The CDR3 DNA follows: TGCGCCAGCACCCATGGGGGGACAGATACGCAGTATTTT.

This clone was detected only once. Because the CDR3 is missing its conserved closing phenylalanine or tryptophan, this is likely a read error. The CDR3 DNA is TGTGCCAGCAGCTTCGGTCGGGGGACAGCGAGCAATCAGCCCCAGCATCTT. Translation: CASSFGRGTASNQPQHL. The J gene is TRBJ1-5, the V gene TRBV5-6, with TRBD1 identical over 7 bases. The CDR3 has 17 amino acids. After removal of 2 bases from V and 1 base from J, the junction contained 9 bases not matched to a gene. Germline V gene sequence: CDR1 SGHDT, CDR2 YYEEEE.

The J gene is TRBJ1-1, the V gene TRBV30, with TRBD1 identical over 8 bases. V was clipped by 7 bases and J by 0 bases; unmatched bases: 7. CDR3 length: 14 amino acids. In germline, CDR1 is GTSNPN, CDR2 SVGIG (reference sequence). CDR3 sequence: CAYHRGGMNTEAFF. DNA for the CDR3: TGTGCCTACCACAGGGGGGGGATGAACACTGAAGCTTTCTTT.

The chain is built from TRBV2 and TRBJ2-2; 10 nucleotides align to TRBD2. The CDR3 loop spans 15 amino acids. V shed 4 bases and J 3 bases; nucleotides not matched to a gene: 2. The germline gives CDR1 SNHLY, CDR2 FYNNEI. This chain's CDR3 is CASSGTSGYTGELFF. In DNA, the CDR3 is TGTGCCAGCAGTGGGACTAGCGGATACACCGGGGAGCTGTTTTTT.

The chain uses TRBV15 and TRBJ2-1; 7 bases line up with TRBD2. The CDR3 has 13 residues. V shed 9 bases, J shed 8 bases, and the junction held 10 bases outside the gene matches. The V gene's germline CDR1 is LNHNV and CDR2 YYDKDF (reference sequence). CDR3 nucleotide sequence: TGTGCCACATTCCCTATTGGGGGGGATGAGCAGTTCTTC. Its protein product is CATFPIGGDEQFF. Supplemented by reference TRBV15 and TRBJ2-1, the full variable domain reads DAMVIQNPRYQVTQFGKPVTLSCSQTLNHNVMYWYQQKSSQAPKLLFHYYDKDFNNEADTPDNFQSRRPNTSFCFLDIRSPGLGDTAMYLCATFPIGGDEQFFGPGTRLTVL.

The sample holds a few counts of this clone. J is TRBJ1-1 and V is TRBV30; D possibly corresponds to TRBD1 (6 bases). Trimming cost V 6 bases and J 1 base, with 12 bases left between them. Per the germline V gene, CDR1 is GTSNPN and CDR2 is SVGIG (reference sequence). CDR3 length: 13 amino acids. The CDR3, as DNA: TGTGCCTGCGGGAGGGGGTCGAACACTGAAGCTTTCTTT. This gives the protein CACGRGSNTEAFF.

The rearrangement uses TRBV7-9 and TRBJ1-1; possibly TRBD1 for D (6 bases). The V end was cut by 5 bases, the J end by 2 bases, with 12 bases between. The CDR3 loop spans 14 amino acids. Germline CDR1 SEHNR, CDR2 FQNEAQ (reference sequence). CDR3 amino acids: CASSRGGRNTEAFF. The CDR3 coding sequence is TGTGCCAGCAGCAGGGGGGGACGAAACACTGAAGCTTTCTTT.

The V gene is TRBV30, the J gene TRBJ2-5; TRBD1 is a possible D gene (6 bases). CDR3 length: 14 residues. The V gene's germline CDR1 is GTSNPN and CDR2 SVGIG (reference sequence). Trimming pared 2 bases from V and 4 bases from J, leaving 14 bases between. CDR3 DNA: TGTGCCTGGAGTCTGGGCAGGGGAGTAGAGACCCAGTACTTC. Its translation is CAWSLGRGVETQYF.

The CDR3 bases are TGTGCCTGGAGTACGGGGTACCTCTACAATGAGCAGTTCTTC. The encoded protein is CAWSTGYLYNEQFF. The chain joins TRBV30 to TRBJ2-1; possible D gene TRBD2, 5 bases. This CDR3 spans 14 amino acids. The germline V and J ends were trimmed by 2 bases and 3 bases, with 11 bases remaining between them. Germline V gene sequence: CDR1 GTSNPN, CDR2 SVGIG (reference sequence).

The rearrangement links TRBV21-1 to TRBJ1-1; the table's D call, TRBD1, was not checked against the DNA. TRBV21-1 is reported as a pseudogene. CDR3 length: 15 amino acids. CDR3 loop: CASSKRLDRCTEAFF. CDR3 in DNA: TGTGCCAGCAGCAAACGCCTGGACAGATGCACTGAAGCTTTCTTT.

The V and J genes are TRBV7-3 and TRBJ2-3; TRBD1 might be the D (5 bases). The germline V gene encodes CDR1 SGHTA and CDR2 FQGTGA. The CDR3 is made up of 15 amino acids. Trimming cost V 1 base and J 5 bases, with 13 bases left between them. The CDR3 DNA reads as TGTGCCAGCAGCTTAAGTTCCAGGGTGGTAGATACGCAGTATTTT. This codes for CASSLSSRVVDTQYF.

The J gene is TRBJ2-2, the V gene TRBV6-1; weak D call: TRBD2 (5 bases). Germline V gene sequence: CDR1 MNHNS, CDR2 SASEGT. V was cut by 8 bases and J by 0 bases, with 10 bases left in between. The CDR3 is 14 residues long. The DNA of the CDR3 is TGTGCCAGCTACTGGGGAGCGAACACCGGGGAGCTGTTTTTT. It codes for CASYWGANTGELFF.

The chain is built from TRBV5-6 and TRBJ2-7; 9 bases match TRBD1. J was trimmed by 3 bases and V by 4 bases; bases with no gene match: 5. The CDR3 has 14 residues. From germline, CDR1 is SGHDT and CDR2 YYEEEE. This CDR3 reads CASSAGTGNYEQYF. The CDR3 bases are TGTGCCAGCAGCGCCGGGACAGGGAACTACGAGCAGTACTTC.

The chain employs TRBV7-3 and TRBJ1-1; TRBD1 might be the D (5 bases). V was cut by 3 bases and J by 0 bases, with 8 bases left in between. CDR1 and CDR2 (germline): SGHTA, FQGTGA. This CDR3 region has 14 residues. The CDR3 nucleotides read TGTGCCAGCAGCTTCGACAGAGTGAACACTGAAGCTTTCTTT. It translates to CASSFDRVNTEAFF. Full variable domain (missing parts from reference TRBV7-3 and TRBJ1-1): GAGVSQTPSNKVTEKGKYVELRCDPISGHTALYWYRQSLGQGPEFLIYFQGTGAADDSGLPNDRFFAVRPEGSVSTLKIQRTERGDSAVYLCASSFDRVNTEAFFGQGTRLTVV.

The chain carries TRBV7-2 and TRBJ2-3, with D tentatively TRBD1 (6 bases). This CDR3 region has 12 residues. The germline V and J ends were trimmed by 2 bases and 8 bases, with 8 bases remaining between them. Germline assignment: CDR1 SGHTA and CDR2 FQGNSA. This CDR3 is CASSLRGSTQYF. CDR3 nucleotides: TGTGCCAGCAGCTTAAGGGGGTCTACGCAGTATTTT.

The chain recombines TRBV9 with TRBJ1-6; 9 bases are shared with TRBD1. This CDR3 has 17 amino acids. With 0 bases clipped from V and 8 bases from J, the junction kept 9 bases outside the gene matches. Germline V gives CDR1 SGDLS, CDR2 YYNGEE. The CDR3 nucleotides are TGTGCCAGCAGCGTAGATGACAGGGGGATGAGTTATTCACCCCTCCACTTT. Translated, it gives CASSVDDRGMSYSPLHF.

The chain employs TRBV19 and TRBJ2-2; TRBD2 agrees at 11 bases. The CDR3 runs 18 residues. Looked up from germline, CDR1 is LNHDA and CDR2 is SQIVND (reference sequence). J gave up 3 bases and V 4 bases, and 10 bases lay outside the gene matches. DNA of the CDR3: TGTGCCAGTAGTACTCTGAAGACTAGCGGGGCCCACACCGGGGAGCTGTTTTTT. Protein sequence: CASSTLKTSGAHTGELFF.

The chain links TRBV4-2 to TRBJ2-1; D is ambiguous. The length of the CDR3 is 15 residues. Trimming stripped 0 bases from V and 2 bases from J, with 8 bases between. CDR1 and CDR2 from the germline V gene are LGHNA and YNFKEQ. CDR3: CASSQDGQAYNEQFF. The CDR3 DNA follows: TGTGCCAGCAGCCAAGATGGGCAAGCCTACAATGAGCAGTTCTTC.

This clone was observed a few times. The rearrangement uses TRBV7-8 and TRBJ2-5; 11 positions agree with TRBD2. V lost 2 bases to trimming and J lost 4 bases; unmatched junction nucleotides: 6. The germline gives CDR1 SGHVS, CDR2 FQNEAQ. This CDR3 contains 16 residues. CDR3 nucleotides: TGTGCCAGCAGCTTAAGCGCTAGCGGGGGGCCAGAGACCCAGTACTTC. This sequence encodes CASSLSASGGPETQYF.

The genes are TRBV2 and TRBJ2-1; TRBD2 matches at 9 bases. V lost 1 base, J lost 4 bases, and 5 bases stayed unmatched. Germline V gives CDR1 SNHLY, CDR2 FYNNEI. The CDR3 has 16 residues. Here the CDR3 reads CASSEEEAGGYNEQFF. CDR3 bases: TGTGCCAGCAGTGAAGAAGAGGCGGGGGGGTACAATGAGCAGTTCTTC.

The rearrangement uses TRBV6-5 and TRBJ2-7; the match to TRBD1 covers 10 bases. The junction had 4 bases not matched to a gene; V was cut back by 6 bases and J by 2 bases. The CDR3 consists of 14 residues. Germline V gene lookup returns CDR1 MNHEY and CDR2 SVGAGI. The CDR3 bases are TGTGCCAGCAGGCCGGGACAGGGGACCTACGAGCAGTACTTC. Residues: CASRPGQGTYEQYF.

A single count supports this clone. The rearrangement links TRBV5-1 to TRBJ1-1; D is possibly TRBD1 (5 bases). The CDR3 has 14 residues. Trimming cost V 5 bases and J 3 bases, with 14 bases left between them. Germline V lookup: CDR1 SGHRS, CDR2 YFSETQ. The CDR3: CASSPGGVDTEAFF. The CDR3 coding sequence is TGCGCCAGCAGTCCCGGGGGGGTGGACACTGAAGCTTTCTTT.

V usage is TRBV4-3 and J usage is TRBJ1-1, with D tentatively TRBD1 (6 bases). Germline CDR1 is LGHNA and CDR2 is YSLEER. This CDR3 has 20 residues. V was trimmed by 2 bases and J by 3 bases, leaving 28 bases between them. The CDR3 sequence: CASSQNSLGRYNREDTEAFF. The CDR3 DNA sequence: TGCGCCAGCAGCCAAAACAGTCTGGGACGATATAACAGGGAAGACACTGAAGCTTTCTTT.

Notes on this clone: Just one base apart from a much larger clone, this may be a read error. CDR3 region: CASSYGTGYEQYF. The CDR3 DNA sequence: TGTGCCAGCAGCTACGGGACAGGGTACGAGCAGTACTTC. The genes are TRBV11-2 and TRBJ2-7; 9 bases are a match to TRBD1. The germline gives CDR1 SGHAT, CDR2 FQNNGV. CDR3 size: 13 residues. Trimming took 4 bases from V and 4 from J; bases not matched to a gene: 2.

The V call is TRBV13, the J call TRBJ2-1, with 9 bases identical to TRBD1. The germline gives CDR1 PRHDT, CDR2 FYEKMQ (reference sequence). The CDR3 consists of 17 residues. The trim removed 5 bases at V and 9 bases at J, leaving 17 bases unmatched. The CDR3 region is CASSPVGGQGVDAEQFF. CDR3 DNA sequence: TGTGCCAGCAGCCCGGTGGGGGGACAGGGTGTAGATGCTGAGCAGTTCTTC.